This T cell receptor beta chain was captured by sequencing in a study of vaccination effects on CD4 cells after COVID-19. In the study overall: Either the BNT162b2 or mRNA-1273 vaccine was given to participants in two doses.

The germline gives CDR1 KGHDR, CDR2 SFDVKD. The V end was cut by 5 bases, the J end by 5 bases, with 15 bases between. The CDR3 consists of 15 residues. In the case of this clone: Its antigen is undetermined.

Following a roughly eleven-day culture, CD4+ T cells were purified. Among the vaccine recipients, none had a prior SARS-CoV-2 infection, and nucleocapsid antibodies were negative. Replacing half the medium with IL-2 medium was done on days 3 and 7. Assay used: immunoSEQ multiplex PCR; TCRdb lists only in-frame clones, some missing. The data hold 35,000 to 40,000 clones, with more than 75% observed a single time. The TCR originated in a human donor who received a COVID-19 vaccine. The gene calls are TRBV24-1 and TRBJ2-1, with D possibly TRBD1 on 5 matching bases. The sample here was CD4+ T cells from PBMCs cultured without peptide, taken before COVID-19 vaccination. The CDR3 here is CATSVTRAVHNEQFF. Here the CDR3 DNA reads TGTGCCACCAGTGTCACCAGGGCCGTCCACAATGAGCAGTTCTTC.